This TCR beta chain is from a study of OX40 agonist ivuxolimab in advanced cancers. V dropped 0 bases and J dropped 2 bases, with 8 bases sitting between them. The CDR3 spans 15 residues. The germline CDR1 and CDR2 sequences are SNHLY and FYNNEI. Generated by immunoSEQ multiplex PCR, the TCRdb table keeps only in-frame clones and is missing some. The data contain roughly 59,000 clones, approximately 85% of them singletons. For this clone: Its antigen remains unidentified.

Study-wide results and caveats: Averaged across samples, CD8+ T cells carried more expanded clones than CD4+ did. Compared with others, partial responders at 0.1-3.0 mg/kg displayed clonal expansion among the lowest.

This sequence originates from an adult with an advanced solid tumor such as melanoma, head and neck, liver or kidney cancer. V usage is TRBV2 and J usage is TRBJ2-1, with D possibly TRBD2 on 5 matching bases. The sequencing used CD4+ or CD8+ T cells sorted from blood, collected in a trial of the OX40 agonist ivuxolimab. The CDR3 loop reads CASSEAWGAYNEQFF. CDR3 DNA sequence: TGTGCCAGCAGTGAAGCGTGGGGAGCCTACAATGAGCAGTTCTTC. Filled out from reference TRBV2 and TRBJ2-1, the complete variable domain reads EPEVTQTPSHQVTQMGQEVILRCVPISNHLYFYWYRQILGQKVEFLVSFYNNEISEKSEIFDDQFSVERPDGSNFTLKIRSTKLEDSAMYFCASSEAWGAYNEQFFGPGTRLTVL.